This T cell receptor (beta chain) stems from a study of CD8 T cells in ankylosing spondylitis (dated by TCRdb to about 2017). With respect to the entire study: T cell receptor beta repertoires were profiled in healthy donors and ankylosing spondylitis patients so that disease-linked TCR variants could be found. The whole study cohort included 108 healthy donors and 25 ankylosing spondylitis patients. Peripheral blood was sampled, and synovial fluid was additionally collected from ankylosing spondylitis patients.

This sample was sequenced with an Illumina HiSeq 2500. Quantitative 5'-RACE with molecular barcodes was used to prepare TCR beta libraries. For the original study's pipeline: Disease-linked TCR variants were identified with a new computational method built on a probabilistic model of VDJ rearrangement. In TCRdb, the public reads were trimmed at Q25 with fastp and aligned with MiXCR, with productive beta chains retained. Identical CDR3 protein sequences are pooled into one entry, listed with their most common genes and DNA. TCRdb assigned the V and J calls; the authors' analysis was not used. This sample comprises more than 250,000 distinct CDR3 sequences, roughly 12% of them detected only once. Together, the top ten hold 8% to 9.5% of the sample. V is trimmed back by 6 bases and J by 9 bases, and the junction contains 13 bases that no gene match accounts for. As encoded in the germline V gene (reference sequence), CDR1 is DFQATT while CDR2 is SNEGSKA. The CDR3 measures 15 amino acids from cysteine to phenylalanine. Only CDR3 DNA is held: 45 bases, read in frame from base 1.

General findings and caveats noted by the study authors: Some motif variants were previously reported in synovial fluid and blood of reactive arthritis patients, suggesting common disease-initiation mechanisms. Significant enrichment of the disease-linked clones was reported in matched synovial fluid samples from ankylosing spondylitis patients. Blood from ankylosing spondylitis patients appeared to be characterized by a TCR beta motif composed of roughly eight highly homologous amino acid variants. The disease-linked clones showed a CD8+ phenotype and occurred at relatively low frequencies in peripheral blood.

There are many counts of this clonotype. Which antigen it targets is not known. No much larger clonotype is one base removed from it; base qualities were not supplied. The receptor's source is a female donor with ankylosing spondylitis or in good health (not recorded which). The rearrangement combines TRBV20-1 with TRBJ2-7, with 14 bases matching TRBD2. Material for sequencing was blood, either unsorted or a sorted T cell fraction (not recorded which). The CDR3 reads CSAPLGTSGRSVQYF. The base sequence is TGCAGTGCCCCGCTGGGGACTAGCGGGAGATCCGTGCAGTACTTC.